The clone carrying this TCR beta chain was picked up many times. This specimen belongs to a study of T cells of healthy individuals. Trimming removed 5 bases at V and 4 bases at J, with 14 bases between. Germline V lookup: CDR1 SGHTA, CDR2 FQGTGA. This CDR3 is 15 amino acids long. MiXCR was run by TCRdb on the 5' RACE reads, yielding one entry per CDR3 protein. Among 65,000 to 95,000 distinct CDR3 sequences listed, around 5.1% were seen once. The TCR originated in a female donor in good health. The V and J genes are TRBV7-3 and TRBJ2-2; possibly TRBD2 for D (5 bases). DNA of the CDR3: TGTGCCAGCAGCCTAGCCCCGGGTAGCACCGGGGAGCTGTTTTTT. The encoded protein is CASSLAPGSTGELFF.